Sequencing of this TCR beta chain was carried out in a study of tumor and adjacent non-tumor tissue in lung cancer. CDR1 and CDR2 (germline): MNHEY, SVGEGT. The CDR3 consists of 17 residues. V was cut by 4 bases and J by 2 bases, with 18 bases left in between. The library came from three nested PCR rounds adapted from ARM-PCR protocols. One entry per CDR3 protein, called by TCRdb with MiXCR from the multiplex PCR reads. The data contain approximately 120,000 distinct CDR3 sequences, roughly 80% of them singletons. This sample's RNA came from whole unsorted tissue. This clonotype showed up just once. A much larger clonotype is one base distant, so this may be a read error. The CDR3 end shows no conserved phenylalanine or tryptophan, and so a read error is likely.

This receptor was taken from a woman aged 55-69 years with non-small cell lung cancer. The chain carries TRBV6-2 or TRBV6-3 and TRBJ2-4, with D perhaps given as TRBD1 or TRBD2 (5 bases each). The sample taken for sequencing was lung tumor tissue. As DNA, the CDR3 is TGTGCCAGCAGTTCGACAGCCCGGGGCCGGACCAAAAACATTCAGTACCTC. Residues: CASSSTARGRTKNIQYL.